A selection of T cell receptor beta chains follows, all from one sample in a study of T cell changes during pregnancy in multiple sclerosis. Clones were read by immunoSEQ multiplex PCR, and TCRdb kept only the in-frame ones, dropping some. The sample consists of tens of thousands of clones, around 84% of them appearing once. This material consisted of CD4+ T cells from peripheral blood mononuclear cells, taken before pregnancy. The source is a female donor with multiple sclerosis, enrolled in a pregnancy study. CDR3s include the opening cysteine and the closing phenylalanine or tryptophan. The order of the fields is D gene, clone size, V gene, J gene, CDR3 DNA, CDR3 protein. The D gene is left open where the match is weak. Not all rows give a size; the values are once, few, many and, for expanded clones, a class.

D gene: TRBD2; clone size: .; V gene: TRBV29-1; J gene: TRBJ2-7; CDR3 DNA: TGCAGCGCTTCATTGACTAGCGGAGTATCCTACGAGCAGTACTTC; CDR3 protein: CSASLTSGVSYEQYF
D gene: .; clone size: .; V gene: TRBV30; J gene: TRBJ2-7; CDR3 DNA: TGTGCCTGGAGTGTACAACAGGGATACGAGCAGTACTTC; CDR3 protein: CAWSVQQGYEQYF
D gene: TRBD2; clone size: once; V gene: TRBV27; J gene: TRBJ2-7; CDR3 DNA: TGTGCCAGCAGTTTATCGATTAGCGGGAGGGCCCTCGGAACCTACGAGCAGTACTTC; CDR3 protein: CASSLSISGRALGTYEQYF
D gene: TRBD1; clone size: .; V gene: TRBV30; J gene: TRBJ1-5; CDR3 DNA: TGTGCCTGGCAACGCACGGGACAGGGCGGATTTAGCAATCAGCCCCAGCATTTT; CDR3 protein: CAWQRTGQGGFSNQPQHF
D gene: .; clone size: .; V gene: TRBV6-5; J gene: TRBJ2-7; CDR3 DNA: TGTGCCAGCAGTTACTCGGTAGGTGGGAGGTTATACGAGCAGTACTTC; CDR3 protein: CASSYSVGGRLYEQYF
D gene: TRBD1; clone size: .; V gene: TRBV6-1; J gene: TRBJ1-6; CDR3 DNA: TGTGCCAGCAGTGAAACGGGACAGGGTAATTCACCCCTCCACTTT; CDR3 protein: CASSETGQGNSPLHF
D gene: .; clone size: few; V gene: TRBV7-9; J gene: TRBJ1-6; CDR3 DNA: TGTGCCAGCAGCCTTTTCATGGGGACTGGACCCCTCCACTTT; CDR3 protein: CASSLFMGTGPLHF
D gene: TRBD1; clone size: .; V gene: TRBV30; J gene: TRBJ2-5; CDR3 DNA: TGTGCCTGGAGTGTGGGGGGACAGGGCGAGACCCAGTACTTC; CDR3 protein: CAWSVGGQGETQYF
D gene: .; clone size: .; V gene: TRBV7-9; J gene: TRBJ2-7; CDR3 DNA: TGTGCCAGCAGCTTAGAAAGGGGCTCCTACGAGCAGTACTTC; CDR3 protein: CASSLERGSYEQYF
D gene: .; clone size: .; V gene: TRBV5-1; J gene: TRBJ1-2; CDR3 DNA: TGCGCCAGCAGCTTGGATGCGGATGGCTACACCTTC; CDR3 protein: CASSLDADGYTF
D gene: TRBD1; clone size: .; V gene: TRBV6-6; J gene: TRBJ1-1; CDR3 DNA: TGTGCCAGCAGTCGACAGGGGCTGAACACTGAAGCTTTCTTT; CDR3 protein: CASSRQGLNTEAFF
D gene: .; clone size: .; V gene: TRBV6-5; J gene: TRBJ1-5; CDR3 DNA: TGTGCCAGCAGCCAACCTCGGGAGGATCAGCCCCAGCATTTT; CDR3 protein: CASSQPREDQPQHF
D gene: .; clone size: few; V gene: TRBV11-3; J gene: TRBJ1-4; CDR3 DNA: TGTGCCAGCAGCCTAGGTCGCGGTGGTAACGAAAAACTGTTTTTT; CDR3 protein: CASSLGRGGNEKLFF
D gene: .; clone size: .; V gene: TRBV29-1; J gene: TRBJ2-3; CDR3 DNA: TGCAGCGTTGACCACGGGAGCTCGGGCACAGATACGCAGTATTTT; CDR3 protein: CSVDHGSSGTDTQYF
D gene: .; clone size: few; V gene: TRBV5-5; J gene: TRBJ1-1; CDR3 DNA: TGTGCCAGCAGCTTCGGGGTCGACACTGAAGCTTTCTTT; CDR3 protein: CASSFGVDTEAFF
D gene: TRBD2; clone size: few; V gene: TRBV7-2; J gene: TRBJ2-3; CDR3 DNA: TGTGCCAGCAGCTTCTCAGCGGGGGACCGCACAGATACGCAGTATTTT; CDR3 protein: CASSFSAGDRTDTQYF
D gene: TRBD2; clone size: .; V gene: TRBV4-2; J gene: TRBJ2-3; CDR3 DNA: TGTGCCAGCAGCCAGGCCCCGGGACTAGCGGGAGGCCCCGCGGGAGATACGCAGTATTTT; CDR3 protein: CASSQAPGLAGGPAGDTQYF
D gene: .; clone size: .; V gene: TRBV11-1; J gene: TRBJ1-5; CDR3 DNA: TGTGCCAGCAGCACCCAGAGGGATCAGCCCCAGCATTTT; CDR3 protein: CASSTQRDQPQHF
D gene: .; clone size: medium-sized; V gene: TRBV18; J gene: TRBJ2-3; CDR3 DNA: TGTGCCAGCTCACGAATCGGTACTAGCACAGATACGCAGTATTTT; CDR3 protein: CASSRIGTSTDTQYF
D gene: .; clone size: .; V gene: TRBV18; J gene: TRBJ2-7; CDR3 DNA: TGTGCCAGCTCACCCCCAACAGGGTACTACGAGCAGTACTTC; CDR3 protein: CASSPPTGYYEQYF
D gene: .; clone size: .; V gene: TRBV7-2; J gene: TRBJ1-5; CDR3 DNA: TGTGCCAGCAGTCCCGTCCCGTTCGATCAGCCCCAGCATTTT; CDR3 protein: CASSPVPFDQPQHF
D gene: TRBD2; clone size: .; V gene: TRBV5-8; J gene: TRBJ2-5; CDR3 DNA: TGTGCCAGCAGCTTGGGGACTAGTGATGGAGAGACCCAGTACTTC; CDR3 protein: CASSLGTSDGETQYF
D gene: .; clone size: .; V gene: TRBV10-1; J gene: TRBJ2-5; CDR3 DNA: TGCGCCAGCAGTGATGGGTCGGGAGCGTCCCCAGAGACCCAGTACTTC; CDR3 protein: CASSDGSGASPETQYF
D gene: TRBD2; clone size: .; V gene: TRBV11-2; J gene: TRBJ2-6; CDR3 DNA: TGTGCCAGCAGCTTGAAGGGAGGGGAGGCTGGGGCCAACGTCCTGACTTTC; CDR3 protein: CASSLKGGEAGANVLTF
D gene: .; clone size: .; V gene: TRBV12-5; J gene: TRBJ1-2; CDR3 DNA: TGTGCTAGTGGTTGGGAAATTGGACAAGGCGCTTATGGCTACACCTTC; CDR3 protein: CASGWEIGQGAYGYTF
D gene: TRBD2; clone size: .; V gene: TRBV4-3; J gene: TRBJ2-2; CDR3 DNA: TGCGCCAGCAGCCAGGGAACTAGCGGGGGGTCTGGGGAGCTGTTTTTT; CDR3 protein: CASSQGTSGGSGELFF
D gene: TRBD1; clone size: .; V gene: TRBV7-9; J gene: TRBJ2-5; CDR3 DNA: TGTGCCAGCAGCGCCAACGGTGGGACAGGGAGAGGGTACTTC; CDR3 protein: CASSANGGTGRGYF
D gene: .; clone size: once; V gene: TRBV5-1; J gene: TRBJ2-7; CDR3 DNA: TGCGCCAGCAGCCAAAGGACTCTGCCCTACGAGCAGTACTTC; CDR3 protein: CASSQRTLPYEQYF